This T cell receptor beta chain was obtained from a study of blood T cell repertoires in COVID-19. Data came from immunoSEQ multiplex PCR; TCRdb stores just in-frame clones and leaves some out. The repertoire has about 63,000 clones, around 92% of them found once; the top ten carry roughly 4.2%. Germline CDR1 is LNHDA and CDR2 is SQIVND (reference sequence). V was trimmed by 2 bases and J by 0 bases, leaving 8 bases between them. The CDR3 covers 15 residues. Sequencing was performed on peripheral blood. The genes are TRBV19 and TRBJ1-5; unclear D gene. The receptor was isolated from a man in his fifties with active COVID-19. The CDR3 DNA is TGTGCCAGTAGTATACGGGATAATAGCAATCAGCCCCAGCATTTT. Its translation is CASSIRDNSNQPQHF.